Described below is a single TCR beta chain sequence and its context. Its antigen is as yet unknown. This sample is part of a study of T cells in localized non-small cell lung cancer. General study results and limits: A median roughly 57 of the top 100 tumor clones appeared in adjacent lung.

The CDR3 extends over 15 amino acids. The V gene lost 6 bases and the J gene lost 2 bases, with 16 bases spanning the gap. Germline CDR1 reads SNHLY; CDR2 reads FYNNEI. Clones were read by immunoSEQ multiplex PCR, and TCRdb kept only the in-frame ones, dropping some. Among some 25,000 clones listed, more than 85% were seen once. The rearrangement joins TRBV2 to TRBJ2-5, with D unresolved. This TCR was recovered from a woman aged 35-70 years with stage I lung adenocarcinoma. This specimen consisted of peripheral blood, obtained before any cancer treatment. The CDR3 here is CASSKASGSQETQYF. The CDR3 DNA reads as TGTGCCAGCAGCAAGGCTTCCGGAAGTCAAGAGACCCAGTACTTC.